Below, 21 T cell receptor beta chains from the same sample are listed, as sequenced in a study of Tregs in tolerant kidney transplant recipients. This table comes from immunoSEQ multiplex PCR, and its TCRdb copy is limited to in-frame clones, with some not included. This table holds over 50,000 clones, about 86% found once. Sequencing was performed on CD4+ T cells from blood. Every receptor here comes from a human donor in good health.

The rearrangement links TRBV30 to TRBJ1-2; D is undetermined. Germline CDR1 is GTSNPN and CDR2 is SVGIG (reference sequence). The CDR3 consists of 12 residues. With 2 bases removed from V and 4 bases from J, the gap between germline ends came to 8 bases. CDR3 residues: CAWSLRAYGYTF. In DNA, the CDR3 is TGTGCCTGGAGTTTACGGGCCTATGGCTACACCTTC. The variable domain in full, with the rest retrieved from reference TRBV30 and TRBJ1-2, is SQTIHQWPATLVQPVGSPLSLECTVEGTSNPNLYWYRQAAGRGLQLLFYSVGIGQISSEVPQNLSASRPQDRQFILSSKKLLLSDSGFYLCAWSLRAYGYTFGSGTRLTVV.

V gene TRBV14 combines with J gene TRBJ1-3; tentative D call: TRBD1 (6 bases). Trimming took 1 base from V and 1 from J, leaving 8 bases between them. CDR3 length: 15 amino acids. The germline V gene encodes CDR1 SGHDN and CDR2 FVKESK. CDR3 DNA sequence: TGTGCCAGCAGCCAAGTCAGGGGATCTGGAAACACCATATATTTT. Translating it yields CASSQVRGSGNTIYF.

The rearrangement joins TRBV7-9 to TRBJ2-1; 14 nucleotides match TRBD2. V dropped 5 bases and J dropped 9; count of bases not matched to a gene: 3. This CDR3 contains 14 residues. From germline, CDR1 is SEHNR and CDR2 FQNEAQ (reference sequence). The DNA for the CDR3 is TGTGCCAGCAGCGGGACTAGCGGGAGAACTGAGCAGTTCTTC. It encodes CASSGTSGRTEQFF.

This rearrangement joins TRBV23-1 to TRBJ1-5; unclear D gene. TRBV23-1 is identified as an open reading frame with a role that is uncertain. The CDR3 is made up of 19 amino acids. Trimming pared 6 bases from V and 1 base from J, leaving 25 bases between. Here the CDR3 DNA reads TGCGCCAGCAGAACAATCGGCTGGTGCATCCGTAGGAGCAATCAGCCCCAGCATTTT. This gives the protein CASRTIGWCIRRSNQPQHF.

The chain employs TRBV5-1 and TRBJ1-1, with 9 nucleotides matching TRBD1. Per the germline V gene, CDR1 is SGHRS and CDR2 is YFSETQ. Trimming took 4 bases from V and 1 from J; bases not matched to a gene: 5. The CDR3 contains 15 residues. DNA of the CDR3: TGCGCCAGCAGCGAATTGACAGGGGGGAACACTGAAGCTTTCTTT. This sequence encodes CASSELTGGNTEAFF.

Here the CDR3 reads CASSGRGLSNQPQHF. In DNA form, the CDR3 reads TGTGCCAGCAGTGGCAGGGGGCTTAGCAATCAGCCCCAGCATTTT. The rearrangement links TRBV27 to TRBJ1-5, with TRBD1 identical over 8 bases. The V segment lost 5 bases and the J segment 0 bases; nucleotides outside the gene matches: 3. Germline-derived CDR1 and CDR2 are MNHEY and SMNVEV (reference sequence). The CDR3 covers 15 residues.

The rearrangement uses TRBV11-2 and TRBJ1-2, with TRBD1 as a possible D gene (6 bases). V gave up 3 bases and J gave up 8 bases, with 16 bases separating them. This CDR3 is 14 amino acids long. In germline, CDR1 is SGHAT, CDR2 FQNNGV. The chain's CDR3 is CASSFTRGDGGYTF. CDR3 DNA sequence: TGTGCCAGCAGCTTCACTAGGGGGGACGGGGGCTACACCTTC.

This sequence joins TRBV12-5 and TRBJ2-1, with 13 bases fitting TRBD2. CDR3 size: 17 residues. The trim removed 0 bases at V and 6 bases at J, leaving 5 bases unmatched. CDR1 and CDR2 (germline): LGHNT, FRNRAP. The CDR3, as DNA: TGTGCTAGTGGTTTGGTTACTAGCGGGAGGGCCGGCAATGAGCAGTTCTTC. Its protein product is CASGLVTSGRAGNEQFF. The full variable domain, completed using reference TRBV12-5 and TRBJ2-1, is DARVTQTPRHKVTEMGQEVTMRCQPILGHNTVFWYRQTMMQGLELLAYFRNRAPLDDSGMPKDRFSAEMPDATLATLKIQPSEPRDSAVYFCASGLVTSGRAGNEQFFGPGTRLTVL.

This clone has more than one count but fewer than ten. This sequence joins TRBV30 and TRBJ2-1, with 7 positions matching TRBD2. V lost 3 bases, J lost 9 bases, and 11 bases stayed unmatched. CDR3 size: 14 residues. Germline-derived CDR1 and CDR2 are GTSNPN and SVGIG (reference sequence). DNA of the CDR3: TGTGCCTGGAGGGGTGGCGGGTCGGGGGGTGAGCAGTTCTTC. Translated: CAWRGGGSGGEQFF.

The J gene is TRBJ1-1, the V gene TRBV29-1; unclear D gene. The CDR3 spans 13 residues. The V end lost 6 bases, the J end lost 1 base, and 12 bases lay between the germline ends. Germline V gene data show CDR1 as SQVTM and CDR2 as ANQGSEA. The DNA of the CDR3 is TGCAGCGTCGCCTTACTTAGGAACACTGAAGCTTTCTTT. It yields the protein CSVALLRNTEAFF.

The CDR3 loop reads CASSRSESKGYTF. For the CDR3, the DNA is TGTGCCAGCAGTAGATCGGAGAGCAAGGGCTACACCTTC. This chain uses TRBV6-5 with TRBJ1-2; D unclear. Germline CDR1 is MNHEY and CDR2 is SVGAGI. Trimming pared 5 bases from V and 8 bases from J, leaving 15 bases between. The CDR3 totals 13 residues.

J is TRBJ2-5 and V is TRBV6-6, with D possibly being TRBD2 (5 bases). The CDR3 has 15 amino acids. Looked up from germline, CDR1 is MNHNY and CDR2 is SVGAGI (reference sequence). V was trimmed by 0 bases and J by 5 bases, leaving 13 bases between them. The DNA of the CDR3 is TGTGCCAGCAGTTACTCGGGGAGTTGGGATGAGACCCAGTACTTC. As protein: CASSYSGSWDETQYF.

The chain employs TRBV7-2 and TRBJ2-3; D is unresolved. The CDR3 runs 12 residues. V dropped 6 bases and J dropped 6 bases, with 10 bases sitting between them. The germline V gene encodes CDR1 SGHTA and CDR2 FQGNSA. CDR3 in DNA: TGTGCCAGCAGATTCTACGCCGATACGCAGTATTTT. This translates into CASRFYADTQYF.

The CDR3 nucleotides read TGTGCCATCGGTATTGGGGGATCGGACACTGAAGCTTTCTTT. Its protein is CAIGIGGSDTEAFF. The chain uses TRBV10-3 and TRBJ1-1, with TRBD1 as a possible D gene (5 bases). CDR3 length equals 14 residues. The V end lost 8 bases, the J end lost 3 bases, and 16 bases lay between the germline ends. Germline CDR1 ENHRY, CDR2 SYGVKD.

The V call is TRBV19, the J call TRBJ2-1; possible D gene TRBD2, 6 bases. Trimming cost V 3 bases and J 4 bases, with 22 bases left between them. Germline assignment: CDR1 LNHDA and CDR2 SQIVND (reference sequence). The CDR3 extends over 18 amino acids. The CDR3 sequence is CASSIRSKEGQRYNEQFF. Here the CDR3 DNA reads TGTGCCAGTAGTATTCGATCTAAGGAGGGCCAGAGATACAATGAGCAGTTCTTC.

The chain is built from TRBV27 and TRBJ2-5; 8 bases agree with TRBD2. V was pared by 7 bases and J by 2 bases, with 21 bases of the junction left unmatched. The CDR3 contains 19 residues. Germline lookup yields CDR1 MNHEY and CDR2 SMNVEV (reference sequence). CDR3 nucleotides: TGTGCCAGCACCACCCGTCTAGGGCTGGTCGGGGGGGGACAAGAGACCCAGTACTTC. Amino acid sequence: CASTTRLGLVGGGQETQYF.

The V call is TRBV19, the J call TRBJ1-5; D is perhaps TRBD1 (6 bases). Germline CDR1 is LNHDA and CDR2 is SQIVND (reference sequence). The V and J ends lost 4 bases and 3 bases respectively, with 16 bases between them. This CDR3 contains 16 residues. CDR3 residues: CASSTRQAAHNQPQHF. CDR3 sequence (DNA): TGTGCCAGTAGTACAAGACAGGCAGCGCACAATCAGCCCCAGCATTTT.

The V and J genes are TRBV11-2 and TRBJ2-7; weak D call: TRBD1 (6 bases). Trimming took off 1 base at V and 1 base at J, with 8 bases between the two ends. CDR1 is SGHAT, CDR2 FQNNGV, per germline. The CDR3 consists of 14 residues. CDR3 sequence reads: CASSLGQESYEQYF. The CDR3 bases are TGTGCCAGCAGCTTAGGACAGGAATCCTACGAGCAGTACTTC.

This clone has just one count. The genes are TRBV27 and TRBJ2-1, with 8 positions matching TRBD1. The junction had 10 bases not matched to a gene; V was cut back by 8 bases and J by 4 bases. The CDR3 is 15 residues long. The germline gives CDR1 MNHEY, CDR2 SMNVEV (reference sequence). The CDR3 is CASGTGGNTYNEQFF. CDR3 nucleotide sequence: TGTGCCAGCGGCACAGGGGGGAATACTTACAATGAGCAGTTCTTC.

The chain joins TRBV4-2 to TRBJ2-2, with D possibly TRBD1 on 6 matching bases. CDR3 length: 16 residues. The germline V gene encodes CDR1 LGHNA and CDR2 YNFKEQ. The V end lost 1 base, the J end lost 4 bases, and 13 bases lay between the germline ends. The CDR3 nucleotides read TGTGCCAGCAGCCAAGCCCAGGGGTCCGGCACCGGGGAGCTGTTTTTT. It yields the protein CASSQAQGSGTGELFF.

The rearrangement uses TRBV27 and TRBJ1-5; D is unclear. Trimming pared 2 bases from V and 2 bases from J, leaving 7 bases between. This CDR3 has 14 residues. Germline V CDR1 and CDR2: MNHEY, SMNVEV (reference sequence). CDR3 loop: CASSLMGGNQPQHF. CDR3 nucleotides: TGTGCCAGCAGTTTAATGGGCGGCAATCAGCCCCAGCATTTT.